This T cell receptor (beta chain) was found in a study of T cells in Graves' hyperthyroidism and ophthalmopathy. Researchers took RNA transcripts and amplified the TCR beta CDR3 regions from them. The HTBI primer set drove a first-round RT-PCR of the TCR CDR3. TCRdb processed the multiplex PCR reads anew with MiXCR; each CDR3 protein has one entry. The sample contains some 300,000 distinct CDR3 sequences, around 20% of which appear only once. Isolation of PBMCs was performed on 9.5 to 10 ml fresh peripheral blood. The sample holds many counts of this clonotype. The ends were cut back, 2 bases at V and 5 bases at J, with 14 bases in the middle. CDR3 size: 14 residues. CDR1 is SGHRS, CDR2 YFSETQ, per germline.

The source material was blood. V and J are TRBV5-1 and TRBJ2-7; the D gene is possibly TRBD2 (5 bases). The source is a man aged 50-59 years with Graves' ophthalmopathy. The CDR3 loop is CASSFSFGENEQYF. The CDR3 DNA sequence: TGCGCCAGCAGCTTCTCCTTCGGGGAAAACGAGCAGTACTTC.